The 13 T cell receptor beta chains below all came from one sample that was sequenced in a study of CD8 T cells in Susac syndrome. cDNA came from approximately 0.5 to 1 ug RNA primed by random hexamers. One entry per CDR3 protein, called by TCRdb with MiXCR from the immunoSEQ multiplex PCR reads. In the table there are 100,000 to 150,000 distinct CDR3 sequences, 80% to 85% of which are singletons. The sequenced sample consisted of CD8+ T cells from PBMCs. Receptors originate from a human donor with multiple sclerosis.

This sequence joins TRBV6-1 and TRBJ2-3; TRBD1 matches at 9 bases. V shed 9 bases, J shed 1 base, and the junction held 5 bases outside the gene matches. Germline V CDR1 and CDR2: MNHNS, SASEGT. CDR3 length equals 14 residues. The CDR3 protein is CASYRGRGTDTQYF. CDR3 nucleotides: TGTGCCAGTTACAGGGGGCGCGGCACAGATACGCAGTATTTT.

The chain carries TRBV20-1 and TRBJ1-1, with unresolved D. Deletions cut 0 bases from V and 4 bases from J, with 15 bases between. This CDR3 comprises 15 residues. Germline V CDR1 and CDR2: DFQATT, SNEGSKA (reference sequence). The chain's CDR3 is CSARDLGRLGTEAFF. Written as DNA, the CDR3 is TGCAGTGCTAGAGATCTGGGTCGATTGGGCACTGAAGCTTTCTTT.

DNA for the CDR3: TGTGCCAGCCGCCGGTCAACCAGAATCTATTCAATCGGCTACACCTTC. Amino acid sequence: CASRRSTRIYSIGYTF. V is TRBV4-2 and J is TRBJ1-2; the D is unclear. The V end lost 8 bases, the J end lost 8 bases, and 27 bases lay between the germline ends. The germline gives CDR1 LGHNA, CDR2 YNFKEQ. This CDR3 has 16 amino acids.

As to this clonotype: This CDR3 fails to terminate in the conserved phenylalanine or tryptophan, so it likely reflects a read error. This chain connects TRBV12-3 or TRBV12-4 to TRBJ2-1, with D hard to call. This CDR3 comprises 15 residues. V lost 2 bases and J lost 3, with 11 bases in between. The DNA of the CDR3 is TGTGCCAGCAGTTTACCAGAAAAAATCTACAATGAGCAGTTCCTC. Its protein is CASSLPEKIYNEQFL.

This clonotype was seen only once. The rearrangement uses TRBV6-5 and TRBJ2-7; 7 nucleotides line up with TRBD2. Unmatched junction bases numbered 24, after V lost 4 bases and J lost 3 bases. This CDR3 comprises 20 residues. Germline loops: CDR1 MNHEY, CDR2 SVGAGI. The CDR3 DNA reads TGTGCCAGCAGTTTGGTGTTTCGGGAGGAAAGTTTATCGGAATACTACGAGCAGTACGTC. Its protein is CASSLVFREESLSEYYEQYV.

The chain employs TRBV10-3 and TRBJ1-1; possibly TRBD1 for D (5 bases). V gave up 8 bases and J gave up 9 bases, with 19 bases separating them. The CDR3 totals 13 residues. Germline CDR1 ENHRY, CDR2 SYGVKD. The CDR3 DNA sequence: TGTGCCATCCAGACCCCCGGGGGGGAGCAAGCTTTCTTT. Translated, it gives CAIQTPGGEQAFF.

The CDR3 DNA is TGTGCCAGCAGCTTGGAAGCCGGGTATATCCATGAGCAGTTCTTC. Its translation is CASSLEAGYIHEQFF. The chain has TRBV5-5 and TRBJ2-1, with no clear D. CDR3 length: 15 amino acids. Germline V CDR1 and CDR2: SGHKS, YYEKEE (reference sequence). The germline V and J ends were trimmed by 0 bases and 8 bases, with 15 bases remaining between them. The full variable domain, rest sourced from reference TRBV5-5 and TRBJ2-1, is DAGVTQSPTHLIKTRGQQVTLRCSPISGHKSVSWYQQVLGQGPQFIFQYYEKEERGRGNFPDRFSARQFPNYSSELNVNALLLGDSALYLCASSLEAGYIHEQFFGPGTRLTVL.

This chain connects TRBV19 to TRBJ2-7, with D possibly called TRBD1 or TRBD2 (5 bases each). CDR1 is LNHDA and CDR2 is SQIVND in the germline V gene (reference sequence). CDR3 length: 14 residues. V shed 6 bases and J shed 7 bases, with 19 bases lying between them. The CDR3 reads CASSPSRVGEEQYF. The CDR3 DNA reads TGTGCCAGTAGCCCGAGCAGGGTCGGGGAGGAGCAGTACTTC.

This clonotype has only one observation. This rearrangement joins TRBV29-1 to TRBJ2-6; a possible D gene is TRBD2 (6 bases). This CDR3 is built from 16 residues. V was clipped by 4 bases and J by 0 bases, with 13 bases between them. The germline CDR1 and CDR2 sequences are SQVTM and ANQGSEA. DNA for the CDR3: TGCAGCGTTGTGGGGGGAGACTACTCTGGGGCCAACGTCCTGACTTTC. Translated, it gives CSVVGGDYSGANVLTF.

The chain links TRBV24-1 to TRBJ2-2; D unclear. The CDR3 length is 14 residues. V was cut by 4 bases and J by 1 base, with 6 bases left in between. Germline CDR1 and CDR2: KGHDR and SFDVKD. In DNA, the CDR3 is TGTGCCACCAGTGAGGCCAGGAACACCGGGGAGCTGTTTTTT. It translates to CATSEARNTGELFF.

V is TRBV19 and J is TRBJ1-2; D remains unclear. Between the trimmed V and J ends, which lost 10 bases and 8 bases, there was a span of 20 bases. CDR1 is LNHDA and CDR2 is SQIVND in the germline V gene (reference sequence). The CDR3 runs to 13 residues. CDR3 DNA sequence: TGTGCCATCCTGGGTGGAGGGCCTTGGGGCTACACCTTC. Encoded protein: CAILGGGPWGYTF.

The table lists this clonotype with a count of one. This sequence joins TRBV19 and TRBJ2-6; D is possibly TRBD2 (6 bases). The CDR3 spans 20 residues. V was trimmed by 7 bases and J by 0 bases, leaving 25 bases between them. Germline assignment: CDR1 LNHDA and CDR2 SQIVND (reference sequence). CDR3 sequence: CASKHPWLGGGDSGANVLTF. Written as DNA, the CDR3 is TGTGCCAGTAAACATCCTTGGTTGGGTGGAGGGGACTCTGGGGCCAACGTCCTGACTTTC.

This clonotype was seen a few times. The V call is TRBV27, the J call TRBJ2-1; perhaps D is TRBD1 or TRBD2 (5 bases each). Germline assignment: CDR1 MNHEY and CDR2 SMNVEV (reference sequence). The CDR3 has 16 amino acids. Trimming stripped 4 bases from V and 5 bases from J, with 18 bases between. CDR3 DNA sequence: TGTGCCAGCAGTTCGAACTACGAAGGGACCCACAATGAGCAGTTCTTC. Its translation is CASSSNYEGTHNEQFF.